These 20 T cell receptor beta chains were sequenced from one sample in a study of cytomegalovirus exposure and HLA in healthy donors. The PCR ran on 60 Vbeta and 13 Jbeta primers. TCRdb's table, derived via immunoSEQ multiplex PCR, lists solely in-frame clones and lacks some. The listing records fewer than 150,000 clones. The sample comprised PBMCs. The receptors were gathered from a woman aged 55 to 70 in good health and CMV-seronegative.

The chain recombines TRBV27 with TRBJ2-5; unclear D gene. TRBJ2-7 matches the DNA end more closely, so the J call is doubtful. The CDR3 has 9 residues. Per the germline V gene, CDR1 is MNHEY and CDR2 is SMNVEV (reference sequence). CDR3 amino acids: CASSYEQYF. CDR3 nucleotides: TGTGCCAGCAGTTACGAGCAGTACTTC.

The CDR3 region is CASSPFGGDEQYF. CDR3 coding DNA: TGTGCCAGCTCACCATTTGGGGGGGACGAGCAGTACTTC. J is TRBJ2-7 and V is TRBV18; 7 bases match TRBD2. The CDR3 spans 13 residues. Trimming took 2 bases from V and 5 from J; bases not matched to a gene: 3. Germline loops: CDR1 KGHSH, CDR2 LQKENI.

This chain uses TRBV11-1 with TRBJ2-4, with 11 positions matching TRBD2. The V segment lost 5 bases and the J segment 0 bases; nucleotides outside the gene matches: 9. The CDR3 loop spans 18 amino acids. Germline CDR1 is SGHAT and CDR2 is FQDESV (reference sequence). CDR3 in amino acids: CASSPLTSGGLAKNIQYF. In DNA, the CDR3 is TGTGCCAGCAGCCCCCTAACTAGCGGGGGACTAGCCAAAAACATTCAGTACTTC. Variable domain in full (rest from reference TRBV11-1 and TRBJ2-4): EAEVAQSPRYKITEKSQAVAFWCDPISGHATLYWYRQILGQGPELLVQFQDESVVDDSQLPKDRFSAERLKGVDSTLKIQPAELGDSAMYLCASSPLTSGGLAKNIQYFGAGTRLSVL.

The rearrangement links TRBV2 to TRBJ2-7; 7 nucleotides align to TRBD1. The CDR3 covers 14 residues. Germline V lookup: CDR1 SNHLY, CDR2 FYNNEI. With 8 bases clipped from V and 3 bases from J, the junction kept 10 bases outside the gene matches. The CDR3 is CASDETRQGYEQYF. Here the CDR3 DNA reads TGTGCCAGCGACGAAACACGACAGGGCTACGAGCAGTACTTC.

The CDR3 is CSANTGWGAFF. Written as DNA, the CDR3 is TGCAGTGCCAACACAGGGTGGGGAGCTTTCTTT. The chain employs TRBV20-1 and TRBJ1-1; possibly TRBD1 for D (6 bases). Germline CDR1 reads DFQATT; CDR2 reads SNEGSKA (reference sequence). Trimming stripped 6 bases from V and 10 bases from J, with 15 bases between. This CDR3 spans 11 amino acids.

The CDR3 nucleotides are TGTGCCAGCAGCTTTAGCGGGGGGCCAGATACGCAGTATTTT. Amino acid sequence: CASSFSGGPDTQYF. V and J are TRBV13 and TRBJ2-3; 10 nucleotides line up with TRBD2. With 3 bases clipped from V and 4 bases from J, the junction kept 1 base outside the gene matches. This CDR3 is 14 amino acids long. Germline V gene data show CDR1 as PRHDT and CDR2 as FYEKMQ (reference sequence).

The rearrangement uses TRBV4-2 and TRBJ2-1; D is ambiguous. CDR1 is LGHNA and CDR2 is YNFKEQ in the germline V gene. The V end was cut by 4 bases, the J end by 0 bases, with 13 bases between. This CDR3 region has 16 residues. The CDR3 region has the DNA TGTGCCAGCAGCCTCACCACAGAAAGCTCCTACAATGAGCAGTTCTTC. Amino acids: CASSLTTESSYNEQFF.

The genes are TRBV14 and TRBJ1-3, with a tentative D call TRBD1 (5 bases). V dropped 11 bases and J dropped 4 bases, with 18 bases sitting between them. CDR1 and CDR2 (germline): SGHDN, FVKESK. The CDR3 runs 14 residues. The CDR3: CAAWAEGSGNTIYF. In nucleotides, the CDR3 is TGTGCCGCGTGGGCGGAGGGGTCCGGAAACACCATATATTTT.

This rearrangement joins TRBV6-1 to TRBJ2-7; D call uncertain. This CDR3 has 13 residues. CDR1 MNHNS and CDR2 SASEGT come from the germline V gene. V was clipped by 6 bases and J by 6 bases, with 15 bases between them. The CDR3 DNA reads TGTGCCAGCAGGATTCCCATCCAGTTCGAGCAGTACTTC. Protein: CASRIPIQFEQYF.

J is TRBJ1-2 and V is TRBV25-1; D is perhaps TRBD1 (6 bases). The CDR3 has 14 residues. Germline CDR1 is MGHDK and CDR2 is SYGVNS. The ends were cut back, 7 bases at V and 4 bases at J, with 16 bases in the middle. The CDR3 loop is CASIAADSSYGYTF. In nucleotides, the CDR3 is TGTGCCAGCATTGCCGCGGACAGCTCCTATGGCTACACCTTC.

The rearrangement joins TRBV7-9 to TRBJ2-1, with D possibly being TRBD1 (7 bases). The germline V gene encodes CDR1 SEHNR and CDR2 FQNEAQ (reference sequence). CDR3 length equals 15 residues. V was shortened by 3 bases and J by 6 bases, with 15 bases between the two germline ends. CDR3 sequence reads: CASSLGGTGVNEQFF. CDR3 sequence (DNA): TGTGCCAGCAGCTTGGGGGGCACAGGGGTCAATGAGCAGTTCTTC.

The genes are TRBV29-1 and TRBJ2-7, with 11 nucleotides matching TRBD2. This CDR3 comprises 18 residues. The V gene's germline CDR1 is SQVTM and CDR2 ANQGSEA. V lost 4 bases and J lost 2; bases outside the gene matches: 16. The CDR3 bases are TGCAGCGTTGGGGGGGACAGCCCTAGCGGGAGGTCCCCCTACGAGCAGTACTTC. Translating it yields CSVGGDSPSGRSPYEQYF.

The V call is TRBV7-3, the J call TRBJ2-1, with TRBD1 as a possible D gene (6 bases). Germline loops: CDR1 SGHTA, CDR2 FQGTGA. V was pared by 4 bases and J by 2 bases, with 9 bases between. This CDR3 is built from 14 residues. In DNA, the CDR3 is TGTGCCAGCAGCTCTGGACAGCCCTACAATGAGCAGTTCTTC. Protein sequence: CASSSGQPYNEQFF.

J is TRBJ2-1 and V is TRBV2, with 10 bases identical to TRBD1. CDR3 length equals 15 residues. Losses at the gene ends were 6 bases for V and 5 bases for J; bases not matched to a gene: 7. Germline V gene data show CDR1 as SNHLY and CDR2 as FYNNEI. The CDR3 DNA sequence: TGTGCCAGCAGAGTTCCGGGACAGGGGAACAATGAGCAGTTCTTC. It yields the protein CASRVPGQGNNEQFF.

The chain carries TRBV7-9 and TRBJ2-5, with D possibly matching TRBD1 (6 bases). Germline assignment: CDR1 SEHNR and CDR2 FQNEAQ (reference sequence). The CDR3 sequence is 18 residues long. Deletions cut 4 bases from V and 0 bases from J, with 21 bases between. The CDR3 DNA sequence: TGTGCCAGCAGCTCCGCTACCTGGGGGCAGGCGTACCAAGAGACCCAGTACTTC. Translating it yields CASSSATWGQAYQETQYF.

J is TRBJ2-5 and V is TRBV2; D possibly corresponds to TRBD2 (5 bases). The CDR3 spans 12 residues. Germline CDR1 reads SNHLY; CDR2 reads FYNNEI. Trimming removed 7 bases at V and 5 bases at J, with 11 bases between. CDR3 DNA sequence: TGTGCCAGCAAGGTTGAGGGTGAGACCCAGTACTTC. Translation: CASKVEGETQYF.

V usage is TRBV6-5 and J usage is TRBJ2-7; D unclear. From germline, CDR1 is MNHEY and CDR2 SVGAGI. Trimming removed 0 bases at V and 1 base at J, with 13 bases between. The CDR3 totals 16 residues. CDR3 in DNA: TGTGCCAGCAGTTACTCGTTCCCCAGTCTTTCCTACGAGCAGTACTTC. Translation: CASSYSFPSLSYEQYF.

The J gene is TRBJ2-7, the V gene TRBV5-1; the D is unclear. The CDR3 is 11 amino acids. V gave up 4 bases and J gave up 2 bases, with 4 bases separating them. CDR1 is SGHRS and CDR2 is YFSETQ in the germline V gene. The CDR3 spells CASSLAYEQYF. The CDR3 coding sequence is TGCGCCAGCAGCCTTGCCTACGAGCAGTACTTC.

The rearrangement joins TRBV7-6 to TRBJ1-4; TRBD1 agrees at 8 bases. V shed 2 bases and J 8 bases; nucleotides not matched to a gene: 4. Germline assignment: CDR1 SGHVS and CDR2 FNYEAQ. The CDR3 has 14 residues. CDR3 sequence (DNA): TGTGCCAGCAGCTTACAGGGGGCCTACGAAAAACTGTTTTTT. Encoded protein: CASSLQGAYEKLFF.

The genes are TRBV28 and TRBJ1-5; 7 nucleotides agree with TRBD1. The CDR3 has 15 amino acids. CDR1 MDHEN and CDR2 SYDVKM come from the germline V gene. Trimming cost V 6 bases and J 4 bases; bases outside gene matches: 9. The CDR3: CASSPSGTENQPQHF. The DNA of the CDR3 is TGTGCCAGCAGCCCCTCCGGGACAGAAAATCAGCCCCAGCATTTT.